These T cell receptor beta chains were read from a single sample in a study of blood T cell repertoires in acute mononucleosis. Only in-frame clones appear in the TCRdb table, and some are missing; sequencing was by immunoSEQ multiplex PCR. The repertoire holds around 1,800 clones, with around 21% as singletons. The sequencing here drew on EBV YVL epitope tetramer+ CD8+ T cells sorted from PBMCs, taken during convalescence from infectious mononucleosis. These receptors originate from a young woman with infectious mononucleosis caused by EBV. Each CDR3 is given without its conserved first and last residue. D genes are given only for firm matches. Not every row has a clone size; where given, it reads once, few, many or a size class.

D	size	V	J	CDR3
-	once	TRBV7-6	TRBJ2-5	ASSLQGLHQETQY
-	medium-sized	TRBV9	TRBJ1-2	ASSPDDRAYGYT
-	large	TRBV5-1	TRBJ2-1	ASSLVHNEQF
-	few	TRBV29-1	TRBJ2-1	SVGLALYYEQF
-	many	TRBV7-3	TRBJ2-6	ASSQGAGANVLT
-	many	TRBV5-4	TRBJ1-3	ASSLILLSGNTIY
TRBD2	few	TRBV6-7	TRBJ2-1	ASSQLAGGLNEQF
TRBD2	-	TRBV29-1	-	SVGLAGPPYEQY
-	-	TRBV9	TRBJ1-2	ASSVEDLRYGYT
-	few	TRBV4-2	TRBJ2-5	ASSLIAAHSQETQY
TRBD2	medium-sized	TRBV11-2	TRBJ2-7	ASSLGATSRSYEQY
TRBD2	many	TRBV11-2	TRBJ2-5	ASSYSTSGYQETQY
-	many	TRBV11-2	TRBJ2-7	ASSSFRDSSNEQY
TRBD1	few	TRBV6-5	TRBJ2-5	ASRQLTGSGETQY
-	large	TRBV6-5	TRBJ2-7	ASSYDEGYEQY
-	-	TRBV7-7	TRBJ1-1	ASSSWIPTEAF
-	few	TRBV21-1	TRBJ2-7	ASSLDWRIRSYEQY
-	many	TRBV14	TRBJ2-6	ASSQGAGANVLT
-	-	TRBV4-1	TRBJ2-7	ASLSLAGEQY
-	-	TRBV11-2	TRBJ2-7	ASSWTASYEQY
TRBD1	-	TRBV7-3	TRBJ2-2	ASSSPRGTGGRDTGELF
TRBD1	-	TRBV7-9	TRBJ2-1	ASRNRDRVEKQF
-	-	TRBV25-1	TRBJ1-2	ASSELDYYGYT
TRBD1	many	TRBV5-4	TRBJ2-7	ASSPDRGLYEQY
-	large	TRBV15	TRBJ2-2	ATSMFDGTGELF
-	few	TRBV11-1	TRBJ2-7	ASSLASKEY
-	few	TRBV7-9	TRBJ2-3	ASSPRDTYPTDTQY
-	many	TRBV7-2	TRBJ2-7	ASSRGYQTYEQY
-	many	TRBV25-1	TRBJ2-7	ASLSLAGEQY
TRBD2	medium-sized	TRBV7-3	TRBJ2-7	ASSLGATSRSYEQY
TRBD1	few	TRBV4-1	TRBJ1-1	ASSSAGGTEAF
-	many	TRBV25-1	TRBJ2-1	ATSDWNEQF
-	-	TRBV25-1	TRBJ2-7	AIRGGRTTYEQY
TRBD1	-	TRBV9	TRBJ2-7	ASSPDRGLYEQY
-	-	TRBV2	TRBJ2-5	ASSSTYPGSVGETQY
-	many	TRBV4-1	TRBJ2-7	ASSLDWRIRSYEQY
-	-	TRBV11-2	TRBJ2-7	ASLASKEY
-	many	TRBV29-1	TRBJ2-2	SVGLVNTGELFF
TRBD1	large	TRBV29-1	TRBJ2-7	SVGTGDHGEQY
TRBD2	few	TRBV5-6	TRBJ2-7	ASSLASGGAVHEQY
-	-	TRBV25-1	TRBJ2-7	ASSLDWRIRSYEQY
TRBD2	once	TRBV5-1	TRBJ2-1	ASSPGLAGGLWLFNEQF
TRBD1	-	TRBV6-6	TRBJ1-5	ASSLPGGAWQPQH
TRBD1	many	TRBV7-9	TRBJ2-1	ASSLPGQGAGEQF
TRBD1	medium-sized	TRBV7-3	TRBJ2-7	ASSPDPTGADEQY
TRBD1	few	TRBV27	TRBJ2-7	ASSPDRGLYEQY
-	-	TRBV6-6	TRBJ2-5	ASSYSSGYQETQY
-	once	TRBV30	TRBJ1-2	AWAPGGNYGYT
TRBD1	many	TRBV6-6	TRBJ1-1	ASSSAGGTEAF
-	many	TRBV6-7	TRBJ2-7	ASSYDEGYEQY
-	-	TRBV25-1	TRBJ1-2	ASSPDDRAYGYT
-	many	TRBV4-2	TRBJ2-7	ASSSRGGGGTYEQY